This T cell receptor beta chain came from a study of blood T cell repertoires in COVID-19. Turning to the study itself: Some COVID-19 samples were acute and others convalescent; all came from the United States, Italy and Spain. The cDNA or gDNA used as material had been derived from T cells, B-cell-depleted T cells, or PBMCs.

A Seattle source enrolled patients during active infection and followed them longitudinally. Original processing notes: Reference gene primer amplification gave estimated nucleated cell counts. Measured with immunoSEQ multiplex PCR; TCRdb has only the in-frame clones, and not every one. V, J and clone size are those of that table, while D and trimming were read from the DNA. The sample consists of about 170,000 clones, around four fifths of them appearing once. The V gene lost 3 bases and the J gene lost 1 base, with 13 bases spanning the gap. Germline values: CDR1 GTSNPN, CDR2 SVGIG (reference sequence). This CDR3 has 14 amino acids.

V gene TRBV30 combines with J gene TRBJ2-7; D is unresolved. Sequenced: peripheral blood. The clonotype was recovered from a woman in her sixties or seventies with COVID-19, enrolled during active disease. This CDR3 reads CAWRAVGVSYEQYF. CDR3 DNA: TGTGCCTGGAGGGCCGTAGGAGTGTCCTACGAGCAGTACTTC.